What follows are 26 T cell receptor beta chains derived from one specimen sequenced in a study of control samples from healthy donors and cancer patients. TCRdb's table, derived via immunoSEQ multiplex PCR, lists solely in-frame clones and lacks some. This table holds under 150,000 clones, around 87% found once. Sequenced material: blood. The receptors come from a man in his 60s in good health.

The chain combines TRBV28 with TRBJ2-7, with D perhaps given as TRBD1 or TRBD2 (5 bases each). The CDR3 covers 15 residues. Germline V gene data show CDR1 as MDHEN and CDR2 as SYDVKM. V lost 6 bases, J lost 5 bases, and 20 bases lay in between. CDR3: CASSQPGRLAHEQYF. The CDR3, as DNA: TGTGCCAGCAGCCAACCGGGACGCCTTGCCCACGAGCAGTACTTC.

The J gene is TRBJ2-5, the V gene TRBV19, with no clear D. The ends were cut back, 5 bases at V and 5 bases at J, with 9 bases in the middle. CDR1 LNHDA and CDR2 SQIVND come from the germline V gene (reference sequence). The CDR3 is 12 residues long. CDR3 bases: TGTGCCAGTAGTGAACAAGGGGAGACCCAGTACTTC. Translation gives CASSEQGETQYF.

The chain's CDR3 is CASSAVQETQYF. DNA of the CDR3: TGCGCCAGCAGCGCCGTCCAAGAGACCCAGTACTTC. V and J are TRBV5-1 and TRBJ2-5; D not resolved. The V gene's germline CDR1 is SGHRS and CDR2 YFSETQ. V was trimmed by 4 bases and J by 1 base, leaving 5 bases between them. The length of the CDR3 is 12 residues.

CDR3 in amino acids: CASSLGTGFYEQYF. The CDR3 nucleotides read TGCGCCAGCAGCTTGGGGACAGGGTTCTACGAGCAGTACTTC. The J gene is TRBJ2-7, the V gene TRBV5-1, with 8 nucleotides matching TRBD1. CDR3 length: 14 amino acids. Germline trimming cut 0 bases from V and 3 bases from J; bases unmatched to any gene: 2. The germline V gene encodes CDR1 SGHRS and CDR2 YFSETQ.

The J gene is TRBJ2-7, the V gene TRBV18; D gene uncertain. Trimming removed 6 bases at V and 3 bases at J, with 15 bases between. The germline gives CDR1 KGHSH, CDR2 LQKENI. The CDR3 consists of 14 residues. The CDR3 protein is CASSPRTDFYEQYF. The CDR3 region has the DNA TGTGCCAGCTCCCCTCGGACGGATTTCTACGAGCAGTACTTC.

The chain recombines TRBV19 with TRBJ1-5, with 8 bases identical to TRBD1. Germline lookup yields CDR1 LNHDA and CDR2 SQIVND (reference sequence). CDR3 size: 13 residues. The junction had 2 bases not matched to a gene; V was cut back by 7 bases and J by 3 bases. CDR3 nucleotide sequence: TGTGCCAGTATGGGACAGGCCAATCAGCCCCAGCATTTT. This gives the protein CASMGQANQPQHF. The whole variable domain, remainder taken from reference TRBV19 and TRBJ1-5, is DGGITQSPKYLFRKEGQNVTLSCEQNLNHDAMYWYRQDPGQGLRLIYYSQIVNDFQKGDIAEGYSVSREKKESFPLTVTSAQKNPTAFYLCASMGQANQPQHFGDGTRLSIL.

In its sample, this clone was seen once. The chain links TRBV19 to TRBJ1-1; D is uncertain. The CDR3 sequence is 12 residues long. Deletions cut 3 bases from V and 4 bases from J, with 6 bases between. The germline CDR1 and CDR2 sequences are LNHDA and SQIVND (reference sequence). The CDR3 protein is CASSIGFTEAFF. CDR3 coding DNA: TGTGCCAGTAGTATTGGGTTCACTGAAGCTTTCTTT.

V is TRBV28 and J is TRBJ2-4; D perhaps matches TRBD1 (6 bases). The CDR3 sequence is 16 residues long. V lost 2 bases, J lost 0 bases, and 11 bases lay in between. Germline V gene data show CDR1 as MDHEN and CDR2 as SYDVKM. The CDR3 reads CASSLVEQGAKNIQYF. CDR3 coding DNA: TGTGCCAGCAGTTTAGTCGAACAGGGAGCCAAAAACATTCAGTACTTC.

This clone was seen only a few times. The gene calls are TRBV5-4 and TRBJ2-7; D ambiguous. CDR3 length equals 12 residues. The V end was cut by 0 bases, the J end by 4 bases, with 5 bases between. Germline CDR1 and CDR2: SGHNT and YYREEE (reference sequence). CDR3 DNA: TGTGCCAGCAGCTTGGTAGGTTACGAGCAGTACTTC. It yields the protein CASSLVGYEQYF.

This chain uses TRBV18 with TRBJ1-3; 7 bases match TRBD1. CDR1 is KGHSH and CDR2 is LQKENI in the germline V gene. With V trimmed by 8 bases and J by 4 bases, 8 bases remained unmatched. The CDR3 extends over 14 amino acids. This CDR3 reads CASASLGQGNTIYF. The CDR3 DNA sequence: TGTGCCAGCGCATCACTGGGACAGGGAAACACCATATATTTT.

The chain couples TRBV12-3 or TRBV12-4 to TRBJ2-7, with 10 bases identical to TRBD1. There are 13 residues in the CDR3. The V segment lost 7 bases and the J segment 5 bases; nucleotides outside the gene matches: 5. CDR3 region: CASTVGQGNEQYF. The CDR3 bases are TGTGCCAGCACCGTGGGACAGGGGAACGAGCAGTACTTC.

The V call is TRBV7-6, the J call TRBJ2-2, with D perhaps TRBD1 (5 bases). CDR1 SGHVS and CDR2 FNYEAQ come from the germline V gene. V was clipped by 1 base and J by 5 bases, with 11 bases between them. This CDR3 has 15 amino acids. In DNA, the CDR3 is TGTGCCAGCAGCTTAGAAGGCAGGGCTACCGGGGAGCTGTTTTTT. Translated: CASSLEGRATGELFF. The full variable domain, rest sourced from reference TRBV7-6 and TRBJ2-2, is GAGVSQSPRYKVTKRGQDVALRCDPISGHVSLYWYRQALGQGPEFLTYFNYEAQQDKSGLPNDRFSAERPEGSISTLTIQRTEQRDSAMYRCASSLEGRATGELFFGEGSRLTVL.

This clone was recorded once. The gene calls are TRBV28 and TRBJ2-2; D gene uncertain. Trimming took 1 base from V and 9 from J, leaving 6 bases between them. CDR1 is MDHEN, CDR2 SYDVKM, per germline. This CDR3 has 12 amino acids. DNA of the CDR3: TGTGCCAGCAGTTTATCCCAACGGGAGCTGTTTTTT. Amino acids: CASSLSQRELFF.

In DNA, the CDR3 is TGTGCCAGCAGCCAAGAAACCGGGTTAGAACATCAGCCCCAGCATTTT. Translation: CASSQETGLEHQPQHF. The V gene is TRBV3-1 (or the pseudogene TRBV3-2), the J gene TRBJ1-5, with unresolved D. Germline V gives CDR1 LGHDT, CDR2 YNNKEL (reference sequence). The germline V and J ends were trimmed by 0 bases and 5 bases, with 14 bases remaining between them. There are 16 residues in the CDR3.

This chain connects TRBV5-1 to TRBJ1-2; unclear D gene. The CDR3 totals 14 residues. Trimming pared 4 bases from V and 0 bases from J, leaving 10 bases between. The V gene's germline CDR1 is SGHRS and CDR2 YFSETQ. The CDR3 DNA reads TGCGCCAGCAGCGCAGAGATTACTAACTATGGCTACACCTTC. It specifies CASSAEITNYGYTF.

The gene calls are TRBV27 and TRBJ2-7; either TRBD1 or TRBD2 may fit D (5 bases each). Germline CDR1 reads MNHEY; CDR2 reads SMNVEV (reference sequence). This CDR3 spans 16 amino acids. V lost 6 bases and J lost 3, with 21 bases in between. This CDR3 is CASSGHEGRARYEQYF. CDR3 bases: TGTGCCAGCAGCGGCCACGAGGGGCGAGCACGCTACGAGCAGTACTTC.

J is TRBJ2-3 and V is TRBV7-2; D is unresolved. The CDR3 runs to 11 residues. Trimming pared 6 bases from V and 3 bases from J, leaving 4 bases between. Per germline, CDR1 SGHTA and CDR2 FQGNSA. The chain's CDR3 is CASRRTDTQYF. The CDR3 DNA sequence: TGTGCCAGCAGACGAACAGATACGCAGTATTTT.

J is TRBJ2-5 and V is TRBV28; 11 nucleotides align to TRBD1. V lost 5 bases, J lost 2 bases, and 4 bases stayed unmatched. The CDR3 extends over 15 amino acids. Germline-derived CDR1 and CDR2 are MDHEN and SYDVKM. The CDR3 loop reads CASSVDRGPQETQYF. CDR3 in DNA: TGTGCCAGCAGTGTGGACAGGGGGCCTCAAGAGACCCAGTACTTC. Based on the CDR3 plus reference TRBV28 and TRBJ2-5, the full variable domain is DVKVTQSSRYLVKRTGEKVFLECVQDMDHENMFWYRQDPGLGLRLIYFSYDVKMKEKGDIPEGYSVSREKKERFSLILESASTNQTSMYLCASSVDRGPQETQYFGPGTRLLVL.

This sequence joins TRBV6-5 and TRBJ2-7; 8 bases align to TRBD2. Germline lookup yields CDR1 MNHEY and CDR2 SVGAGI. The CDR3 length is 15 residues. Trimming removed 4 bases from V and 2 bases from J; junction bases left unmatched: 7. This CDR3 is CASSSDSGATYEQYF. CDR3 coding DNA: TGTGCCAGCAGTTCTGATAGCGGGGCGACCTACGAGCAGTACTTC.

The V gene is TRBV7-2, the J gene TRBJ1-4; D not certain. CDR1 is SGHTA and CDR2 is FQGNSA in the germline V gene. CDR3 length: 15 amino acids. V gave up 0 bases and J gave up 0 bases, with 5 bases separating them. The CDR3 region is CASSLALATNEKLFF. For the CDR3, the DNA is TGTGCCAGCAGCTTAGCCCTTGCAACTAATGAAAAACTGTTTTTT.

The rearrangement joins TRBV5-4 to TRBJ2-1, with 9 bases that match TRBD2. V lost 0 bases and J lost 4; bases outside the gene matches: 11. This CDR3 has 18 amino acids. CDR1 and CDR2 (germline): SGHNT, YYREEE (reference sequence). CDR3 sequence (DNA): TGTGCCAGCAGCTTGGAATGGTTAGCGGGGGATCCATACAATGAGCAGTTCTTC. It codes for CASSLEWLAGDPYNEQFF.

The J gene is TRBJ2-1, the V gene TRBV28; TRBD2 matches at 9 bases. This CDR3 is built from 14 residues. Germline V gene data show CDR1 as MDHEN and CDR2 as SYDVKM. The junction had 5 bases not matched to a gene; V was cut back by 1 base and J by 10 bases. In DNA, the CDR3 is TGTGCCAGCAGTTTATTGCGGGGGGGCACGGAGCAGTTCTTC. Protein: CASSLLRGGTEQFF.

The CDR3 DNA reads TGTGCCACCAGCAATGTGGGGTTACGAGCTTTCTTT. Translation: CATSNVGLRAFF. The J gene is TRBJ1-1, the V gene TRBV15, with D unclear. There are 12 residues in the CDR3. In germline, CDR1 is LNHNV, CDR2 YYDKDF (reference sequence). Trimming stripped 4 bases from V and 10 bases from J, with 13 bases between.

V gene TRBV6-5 combines with J gene TRBJ1-2, with D perhaps matching TRBD1 (6 bases). The CDR3 loop spans 13 amino acids. Trimming took 3 bases from V and 6 from J, leaving 11 bases between them. Germline assignment: CDR1 MNHEY and CDR2 SVGAGI. The CDR3 region is CASSYLAGDGYTF. CDR3 DNA sequence: TGTGCCAGCAGTTATCTCGCAGGGGATGGCTACACCTTC.

Remarks on this clone: This CDR3 is also generated by other DNA sequences in the sample. The rearrangement uses TRBV5-1 and TRBJ2-3, with D maybe TRBD1 (5 bases). This CDR3 has 14 amino acids. The V and J ends lost 0 bases and 2 bases respectively, with 7 bases between them. Germline V gene sequence: CDR1 SGHRS, CDR2 YFSETQ. CDR3 residues: CASSLGGPTDTQYF. Here the CDR3 DNA reads TGCGCCAGCAGCTTGGGGGGCCCCACAGATACGCAGTATTTT.

The CDR3 spells CASSFTSSGGASTDTQYF. CDR3 sequence (DNA): TGTGCCAGCAGCTTTACCTCTAGCGGGGGAGCTAGCACAGATACGCAGTATTTT. The rearrangement joins TRBV7-2 to TRBJ2-3; 10 nucleotides match TRBD2. The CDR3 is 18 residues long. J gave up 0 bases and V 3 bases, and 9 bases lay outside the gene matches. Germline CDR1 and CDR2: SGHTA and FQGNSA.